The present T cell receptor (beta chain) was sequenced within a study of CD8 T cells in Susac syndrome. Reverse transcription of about 0.5 to 1 ug RNA was carried out with random hexamers. In TCRdb, the immunoSEQ multiplex PCR reads were re-called with MiXCR into one record per CDR3 protein. The table records roughly 400,000 distinct CDR3 sequences, more than 80% of them present only once. Germline assignment: CDR1 MNHNS and CDR2 SASEGT. The CDR3 is 17 amino acids. Trimming stripped 2 bases from V and 2 bases from J, with 18 bases between. The sequence derives from a human donor with multiple sclerosis. The chain carries TRBV6-1 and TRBJ1-1, with a tentative D call TRBD1 (6 bases). The sample comprised CD8+ T cells from PBMCs. CDR3 sequence (DNA): TGTGCCAGCAGTGAACCTGCAGACAGGCCAGTAAACACTGAAGCTTTCTTT. It is translated as CASSEPADRPVNTEAFF.